This T cell receptor (beta chain) appears in the sequencing data of a study of T cell responses to AZD1222 COVID-19 vaccine. The wider study: Pooling of second doses given at about 4 or about 12 weeks was done. General study findings and limits: Once two AZD1222 doses were given, Spike-specific TCR breadth and depth went up. Clonal diversity was possibly underestimated, and the donors were mostly white British, with more females. Unmutated variant regions are reportedly the target of nearly half of TCRs that are spike-specific.

Here immunoSEQ multiplex PCR was the method, and the copy in TCRdb shows in-frame clones only, minus some. The sample holds 150,000 or so clones, around nine tenths seen once. In its sample, this clone was seen once. The antigen remains unidentified. The CDR3 length is 17 residues. The germline V gene has CDR1 SGHAT and CDR2 FQNNGV. V shed 2 bases and J 7 bases; nucleotides not matched to a gene: 11. The source of this sequence is an adult in good health. The chain has TRBV11-2 and TRBJ2-2; 9 bases agree with TRBD2. This material consisted of peripheral blood, taken on day 0 of AZD1222 vaccination. The CDR3 loop is CASSLTPASGKGGELFF. The CDR3 nucleotides are TGTGCCAGCAGCTTAACCCCGGCTAGCGGGAAGGGCGGGGAGCTGTTTTTT. Drawing the rest from reference TRBV11-2 and TRBJ2-2, the complete variable domain is EAGVAQSPRYKIIEKRQSVAFWCNPISGHATLYWYQQILGQGPKLLIQFQNNGVVDDSQLPKDRFSAERLKGVDSTLKIQPAKLEDSAVYLCASSLTPASGKGGELFFGEGSRLTVL.